The 19 T cell receptor beta chains reported below all come from one sample, sequenced in a study of T cell changes during pregnancy in multiple sclerosis. Method: immunoSEQ multiplex PCR; TCRdb's copy keeps in-frame clones and lacks some. The table lists more than 20,000 clones, approximately 92% of them singletons. This specimen was CD8+ T cells from peripheral blood mononuclear cells, taken in the third trimester of pregnancy. The receptors were gathered from a female donor with multiple sclerosis, enrolled in a pregnancy study.

V is TRBV9 and J is TRBJ1-1; 8 nucleotides line up with TRBD1. V shed 4 bases, J shed 1 base, and the junction held 3 bases outside the gene matches. CDR1 SGDLS and CDR2 YYNGEE come from the germline V gene. The length of the CDR3 is 14 residues. CDR3 sequence (DNA): TGTGCCAGCAGCAATGGACAGGGGAACACTGAAGCTTTCTTT. Encoded protein: CASSNGQGNTEAFF.

This chain joins TRBV6-1 and TRBJ1-1; D not resolved. This CDR3 has 14 amino acids. V lost 1 base to trimming and J lost 1 base, with 7 bases between them. From germline, CDR1 is MNHNS and CDR2 SASEGT. This CDR3 is CASSEEQTNTEAFF. The DNA for the CDR3 is TGTGCCAGCAGTGAAGAACAGACGAACACTGAAGCTTTCTTT.

The genes are TRBV27 and TRBJ2-7, with D tentatively TRBD1 (5 bases). With 0 bases removed from V and 3 bases from J, the gap between germline ends came to 9 bases. CDR1 is MNHEY, CDR2 SMNVEV, per germline (reference sequence). This CDR3 has 14 residues. CDR3 residues: CASSLSYQGYEQYF. The CDR3 DNA follows: TGTGCCAGCAGTTTATCGTATCAGGGCTACGAGCAGTACTTC.

This sequence joins TRBV28 and TRBJ1-1; TRBD1 matches at 8 bases. The V segment lost 6 bases and the J segment 2 bases; nucleotides outside the gene matches: 14. The V gene's germline CDR1 is MDHEN and CDR2 SYDVKM. The CDR3 is 17 residues long. The CDR3 loop is CASSQGTGWKENTEAFF. CDR3 nucleotide sequence: TGTGCCAGCAGCCAGGGGACAGGATGGAAAGAAAACACTGAAGCTTTCTTT.

The rearrangement uses TRBV7-6 and TRBJ2-7, with no clear D. Germline values: CDR1 SGHVS, CDR2 FNYEAQ. Between the trimmed V and J ends, which lost 1 base and 3 bases, there was a span of 10 bases. The CDR3 has 14 amino acids. The chain's CDR3 is CASSLGSGNYEQYF. CDR3 DNA: TGTGCCAGCAGCTTAGGGTCTGGCAACTACGAGCAGTACTTC. The entire variable domain, with the rest obtained from reference TRBV7-6 and TRBJ2-7, is as follows: GAGVSQSPRYKVTKRGQDVALRCDPISGHVSLYWYRQALGQGPEFLTYFNYEAQQDKSGLPNDRFSAERPEGSISTLTIQRTEQRDSAMYRCASSLGSGNYEQYFGPGTRLTVT.

The V gene is TRBV15, the J gene TRBJ2-7, with a weak D call TRBD1 (6 bases). The V end lost 2 bases, the J end lost 5 bases, and 13 bases lay between the germline ends. Germline CDR1 is LNHNV and CDR2 is YYDKDF (reference sequence). The length of the CDR3 is 14 residues. CDR3: CATSRLGQIDEQYF. CDR3 DNA: TGTGCCACCAGCAGACTAGGACAGATCGACGAGCAGTACTTC. The variable domain in full, completed from reference TRBV15 and TRBJ2-7, reads DAMVIQNPRYQVTQFGKPVTLSCSQTLNHNVMYWYQQKSSQAPKLLFHYYDKDFNNEADTPDNFQSRRPNTSFCFLDIRSPGLGDTAMYLCATSRLGQIDEQYFGPGTRLTVT.

The rearrangement uses TRBV25-1 and TRBJ2-5, with 9 positions matching TRBD1. The CDR3 spans 14 residues. CDR1 is MGHDK and CDR2 is SYGVNS in the germline V gene. V shed 6 bases and J 5 bases; nucleotides not matched to a gene: 7. CDR3 loop: CASSPTGGGETQYF. CDR3 coding DNA: TGTGCCAGCAGCCCGACAGGGGGTGGCGAGACCCAGTACTTC.

This chain joins TRBV15 and TRBJ1-3; 7 bases are a match to TRBD1. The CDR3 runs to 17 residues. The trim removed 0 bases at V and 2 bases at J, leaving 7 bases unmatched. The germline CDR1 and CDR2 sequences are LNHNV and YYDKDF (reference sequence). CDR3 loop: CATSRDIQGRTGNTIYF. CDR3 in DNA: TGTGCCACCAGCAGAGACATACAGGGGCGCACTGGAAACACCATATATTTT.

V gene TRBV7-9 combines with J gene TRBJ2-2; 9 bases fit TRBD1. The length of the CDR3 is 17 residues. Trimming cost V 4 bases and J 4 bases; bases outside gene matches: 10. Germline V gives CDR1 SEHNR, CDR2 FQNEAQ (reference sequence). The CDR3, as DNA: TGTGCCAGCAGCTCGTTTACAGGGGGCAGGGGCACCGGGGAGCTGTTTTTT. This codes for CASSSFTGGRGTGELFF. Together with reference TRBV7-9 and TRBJ2-2, the CDR3 gives the full variable domain: DTGVSQNPRHKITKRGQNVTFRCDPISEHNRLYWYRQTLGQGPEFLTYFQNEAQLEKSRLLSDRFSAERPKGSFSTLEIQRTEQGDSAMYLCASSSFTGGRGTGELFFGEGSRLTVL.

The CDR3 nucleotides are TGTGCCAGCAGTAGACTAGCGGGGGGACCGACCTCTAACAATGAGCAGTTCTTC. Translating gives CASSRLAGGPTSNNEQFF. The V gene is TRBV2, the J gene TRBJ2-1; 13 positions match TRBD2. Per the germline V gene, CDR1 is SNHLY and CDR2 is FYNNEI. V lost 5 bases to trimming and J lost 5 bases; unmatched junction nucleotides: 12. CDR3 length equals 18 residues.

The gene calls are TRBV15 and TRBJ2-5; the match to TRBD2 covers 14 bases. Germline V CDR1 and CDR2: LNHNV, YYDKDF (reference sequence). V lost 4 bases and J lost 5; bases outside the gene matches: 6. There are 16 residues in the CDR3. The CDR3 is CATSMGGLAGEETQYF. In DNA, the CDR3 is TGTGCCACCAGCATGGGGGGACTAGCGGGGGAGGAGACCCAGTACTTC. Full variable domain (outside the CDR3, taken from reference TRBV15 and TRBJ2-5): DAMVIQNPRYQVTQFGKPVTLSCSQTLNHNVMYWYQQKSSQAPKLLFHYYDKDFNNEADTPDNFQSRRPNTSFCFLDIRSPGLGDTAMYLCATSMGGLAGEETQYFGPGTRLLVL.

CDR3 in DNA: TGCGCCAGCAGTAACCCCGGGGAGACCCAGTACTTC. This codes for CASSNPGETQYF. This chain joins TRBV5-1 and TRBJ2-5; the D is unclear. Germline V lookup: CDR1 SGHRS, CDR2 YFSETQ. This CDR3 region has 12 residues. Trimming pared 5 bases from V and 5 bases from J, leaving 10 bases between.

The chain joins TRBV7-9 to TRBJ2-7; 7 bases agree with TRBD1. V lost 2 bases and J lost 2; bases outside the gene matches: 3. The germline CDR1 and CDR2 sequences are SEHNR and FQNEAQ (reference sequence). The CDR3 runs 14 residues. CDR3 residues: CASSLKQGTYEQYF. The CDR3 DNA is TGTGCCAGCAGCTTAAAACAGGGGACCTACGAGCAGTACTTC.

V and J are TRBV9 and TRBJ2-7; the D gene is possibly TRBD2 (6 bases). CDR3 length: 15 amino acids. The germline V gene encodes CDR1 SGDLS and CDR2 YYNGEE. Deletions cut 0 bases from V and 2 bases from J, with 12 bases between. CDR3 DNA: TGTGCCAGCAGCGTAGGGGGGGTCCCAACCTACGAGCAGTACTTC. Protein: CASSVGGVPTYEQYF.

Relative to its sample, this clone is medium-sized. V usage is TRBV15 and J usage is TRBJ2-7; 8 nucleotides agree with TRBD1. There are 15 residues in the CDR3. Germline V gene sequence: CDR1 LNHNV, CDR2 YYDKDF (reference sequence). V gave up 2 bases and J gave up 5 bases; unmatched junction bases: 8. CDR3 sequence (DNA): TGTGCCACCAGCAGACAGGACAGGGAGACACACGAGCAGTACTTC. It yields the protein CATSRQDRETHEQYF.

The chain links TRBV5-1 to TRBJ2-2; D is possibly TRBD2 (5 bases). Trimming took off 0 bases at V and 5 bases at J, with 11 bases between the two ends. Germline V gene sequence: CDR1 SGHRS, CDR2 YFSETQ. This CDR3 spans 15 amino acids. CDR3 DNA sequence: TGCGCCAGCAGCTTGGATTGGACGGGGACCGGGGAGCTGTTTTTT. It is translated as CASSLDWTGTGELFF.

The CDR3 sequence: CASSPLGGLDGYTF. The CDR3 region has the DNA TGTGCCAGCAGTCCCTTAGGAGGACTAGATGGCTACACCTTC. The chain employs TRBV27 and TRBJ1-2; D uncertain. CDR1 MNHEY and CDR2 SMNVEV come from the germline V gene (reference sequence). This CDR3 comprises 14 residues. The V end was cut by 5 bases, the J end by 6 bases, with 16 bases between.

CDR3 in DNA: TGTGCCAGCAGTTTCCTAGGGGTCTCCTACGAGCAGTACTTC. This translates into CASSFLGVSYEQYF. V gene TRBV28 combines with J gene TRBJ2-7, with D perhaps matching TRBD1 (5 bases). From germline, CDR1 is MDHEN and CDR2 SYDVKM. Trimming pared 3 bases from V and 0 bases from J, leaving 9 bases between. The CDR3 contains 14 residues.

The genes are TRBV19 and TRBJ1-5; no clear D. Germline CDR1 and CDR2: LNHDA and SQIVND (reference sequence). The CDR3 totals 12 residues. The V gene lost 5 bases and the J gene lost 5 bases, with 7 bases spanning the gap. CDR3 amino acids: CASSSTHQPQHF. The DNA for the CDR3 is TGTGCCAGTAGTTCGACTCATCAGCCCCAGCATTTT.